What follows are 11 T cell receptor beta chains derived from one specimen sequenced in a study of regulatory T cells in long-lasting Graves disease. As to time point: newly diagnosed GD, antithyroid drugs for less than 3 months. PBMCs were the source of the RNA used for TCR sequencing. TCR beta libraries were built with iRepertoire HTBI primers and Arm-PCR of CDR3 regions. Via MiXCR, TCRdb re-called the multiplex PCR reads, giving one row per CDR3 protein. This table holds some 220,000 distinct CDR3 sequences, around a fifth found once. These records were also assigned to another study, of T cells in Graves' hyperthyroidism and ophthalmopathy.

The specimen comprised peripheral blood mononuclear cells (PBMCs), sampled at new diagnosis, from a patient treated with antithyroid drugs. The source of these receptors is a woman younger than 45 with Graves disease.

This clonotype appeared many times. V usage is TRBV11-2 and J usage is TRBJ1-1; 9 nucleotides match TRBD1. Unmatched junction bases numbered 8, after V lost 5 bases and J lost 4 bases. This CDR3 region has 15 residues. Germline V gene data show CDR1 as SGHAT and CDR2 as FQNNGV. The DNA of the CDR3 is TGTGCCAGCAGCGCCCAGGGACAGGGTGGCACTGAAGCTTTCTTT. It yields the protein CASSAQGQGGTEAFF.

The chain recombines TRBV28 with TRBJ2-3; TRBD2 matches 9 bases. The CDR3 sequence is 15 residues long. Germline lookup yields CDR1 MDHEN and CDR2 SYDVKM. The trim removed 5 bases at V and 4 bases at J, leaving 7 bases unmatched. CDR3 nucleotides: TGTGCCAGCAGTCTGGTTAGCGGGAGCTCAGATACGCAGTATTTT. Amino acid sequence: CASSLVSGSSDTQYF.

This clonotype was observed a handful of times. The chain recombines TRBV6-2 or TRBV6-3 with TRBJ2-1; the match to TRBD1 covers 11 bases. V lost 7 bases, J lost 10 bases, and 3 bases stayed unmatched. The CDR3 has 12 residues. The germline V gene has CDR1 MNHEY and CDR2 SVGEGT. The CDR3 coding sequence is TGTGCCAGCACCCGGACAGGGGGCGAGCAGTTCTTC. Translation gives CASTRTGGEQFF.

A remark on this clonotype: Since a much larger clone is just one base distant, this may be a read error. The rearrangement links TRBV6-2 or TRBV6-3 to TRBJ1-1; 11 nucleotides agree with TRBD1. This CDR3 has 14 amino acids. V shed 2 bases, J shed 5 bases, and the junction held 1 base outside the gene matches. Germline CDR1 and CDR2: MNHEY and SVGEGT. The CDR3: CASSYGDRGTEAFF. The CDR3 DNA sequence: TGTGCCAGCAGTTACGGGGACAGGGGGACTGAAGCTTTCTTT.

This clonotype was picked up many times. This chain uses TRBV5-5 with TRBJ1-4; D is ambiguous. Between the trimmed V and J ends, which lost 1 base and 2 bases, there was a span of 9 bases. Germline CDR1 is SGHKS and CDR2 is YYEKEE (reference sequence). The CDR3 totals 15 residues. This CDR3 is CASSLTTATNEKLFF. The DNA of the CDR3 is TGTGCCAGCAGCTTGACAACAGCCACTAATGAAAAACTGTTTTTT.

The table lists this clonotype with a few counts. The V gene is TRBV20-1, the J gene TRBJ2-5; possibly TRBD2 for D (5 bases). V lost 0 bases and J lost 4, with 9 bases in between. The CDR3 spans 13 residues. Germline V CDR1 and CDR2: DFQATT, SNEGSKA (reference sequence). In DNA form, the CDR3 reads TGCAGTGCTAGAGATCTACGGGGAGAGACCCAGTACTTC. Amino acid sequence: CSARDLRGETQYF.

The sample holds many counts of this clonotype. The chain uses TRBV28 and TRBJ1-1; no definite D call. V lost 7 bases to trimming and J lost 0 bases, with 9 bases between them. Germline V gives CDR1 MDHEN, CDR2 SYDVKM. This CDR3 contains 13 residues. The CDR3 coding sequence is TGTGCCAGCAAGGCACGGCTGAACACTGAAGCTTTCTTT. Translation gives CASKARLNTEAFF.

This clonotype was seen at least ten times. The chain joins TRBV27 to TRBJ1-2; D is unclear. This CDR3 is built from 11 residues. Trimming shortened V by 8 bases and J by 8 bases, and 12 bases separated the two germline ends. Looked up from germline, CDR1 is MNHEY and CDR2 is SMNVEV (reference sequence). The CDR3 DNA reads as TGTGCCAGCTTAGGTGGAGGAGGCTACACCTTC. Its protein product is CASLGGGGYTF.

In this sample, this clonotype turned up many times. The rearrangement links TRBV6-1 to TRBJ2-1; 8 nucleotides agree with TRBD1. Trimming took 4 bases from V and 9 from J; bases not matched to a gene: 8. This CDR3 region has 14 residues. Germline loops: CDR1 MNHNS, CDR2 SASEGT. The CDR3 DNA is TGTGCCAGCAGTGTGGACAGGGTAGCAAGTGAGCAGTTCTTC. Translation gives CASSVDRVASEQFF.

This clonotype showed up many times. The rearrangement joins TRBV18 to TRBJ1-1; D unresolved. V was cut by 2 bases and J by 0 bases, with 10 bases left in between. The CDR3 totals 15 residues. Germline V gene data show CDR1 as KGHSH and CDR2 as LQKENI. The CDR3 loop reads CASSPGVGMNTEAFF. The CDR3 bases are TGTGCCAGCTCACCAGGGGTGGGGATGAACACTGAAGCTTTCTTT.

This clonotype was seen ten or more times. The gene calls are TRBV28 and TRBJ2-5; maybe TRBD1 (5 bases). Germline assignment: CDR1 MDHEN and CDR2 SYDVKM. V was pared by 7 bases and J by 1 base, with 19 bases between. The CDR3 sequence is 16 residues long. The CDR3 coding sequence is TGTGCCAGCACCCATCCAGGGTCCCGTTCCCAAGAGACCCAGTACTTC. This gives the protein CASTHPGSRSQETQYF. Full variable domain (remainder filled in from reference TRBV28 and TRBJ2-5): DVKVTQSSRYLVKRTGEKVFLECVQDMDHENMFWYRQDPGLGLRLIYFSYDVKMKEKGDIPEGYSVSREKKERFSLILESASTNQTSMYLCASTHPGSRSQETQYFGPGTRLLVL.